This paragraph covers one TCR beta chain sequence. TCRdb's table, derived via immunoSEQ multiplex PCR, lists solely in-frame clones and lacks some. The table has 2 million to 2.5 million clones, approximately 93% seen once. This sample stems from a study of shared clonotypes between healthy human individuals. CDR3 length: 16 residues. The V gene lost 4 bases and the J gene lost 2 bases, with 18 bases spanning the gap. Germline-derived CDR1 and CDR2 are LNHDA and SQIVND (reference sequence). The V call is TRBV19, the J call TRBJ2-7, with a tentative D call TRBD2 (7 bases). Sequenced: naive CD4+ T cells from PBMCs. Subset here: CD45RA+ positively selected. This TCR derives from a man in his late teens or twenties in good health. Some clones in this sample may be carry-over from other donors' samples. The CDR3 here is CASSTRAPGGTYEQYF. DNA of the CDR3: TGTGCCAGTAGTACACGCGCCCCGGGGGGCACCTACGAGCAGTACTTC.